A single sample is the source of the 30 T cell receptor beta chains below, sequenced in a study of cytomegalovirus exposure and HLA in healthy donors. Primers included in the PCR were 60 Vbeta and 13 Jbeta primers. Clones were read by immunoSEQ multiplex PCR, and TCRdb kept only the in-frame ones, dropping some. Found here are 100,000 to 150,000 clones, roughly four fifths of them singletons; the top ten hold 1.8%. Sequencing used PBMCs. The receptor source for this set is a man between 18 and 35 years old in good health and CMV-seronegative.

V gene TRBV7-3 combines with J gene TRBJ2-3; D possibly corresponds to TRBD1 (5 bases). Germline V CDR1 and CDR2: SGHTA, FQGTGA. The CDR3 loop spans 14 amino acids. V was pared by 3 bases and J by 3 bases, with 10 bases between. In nucleotides, the CDR3 is TGTGCCAGCAGCTTCGGCAGGGAAACAGATACGCAGTATTTT. Protein sequence: CASSFGRETDTQYF.

The genes are TRBV6-5 and TRBJ2-1; 7 bases are shared with TRBD2. The V gene's germline CDR1 is MNHEY and CDR2 SVGAGI. The CDR3 sequence is 15 residues long. V was pared by 6 bases and J by 1 base, with 6 bases of the junction left unmatched. CDR3 in amino acids: CASSQRGRSYNEQFF. DNA for the CDR3: TGTGCCAGCAGCCAGCGGGGTAGGTCCTACAATGAGCAGTTCTTC.

This chain joins TRBV7-2 and TRBJ2-3; the D is unclear. CDR1 is SGHTA, CDR2 FQGNSA, per germline. The CDR3 extends over 13 amino acids. V gave up 1 base and J gave up 5 bases, with 7 bases separating them. The CDR3 is CASSLVLQDTQYF. CDR3 DNA sequence: TGTGCCAGCAGCTTAGTTTTACAAGATACGCAGTATTTT.

The sample holds one count of this clone. The V and J genes are TRBV6-5 and TRBJ1-1; TRBD1 aligns across 7 bases. CDR1 and CDR2 from the germline V gene are MNHEY and SVGAGI. V lost 2 bases and J lost 4; bases outside the gene matches: 10. The CDR3 is 16 amino acids. CDR3 loop: CASSYEGVDRATEAFF. The CDR3 coding sequence is TGTGCCAGCAGTTACGAGGGGGTAGACAGGGCCACTGAAGCTTTCTTT.

This clone occurred once. This chain joins TRBV29-1 and TRBJ1-1; D may be TRBD1 (6 bases). V was cut by 6 bases and J by 0 bases, with 11 bases left in between. The germline gives CDR1 SQVTM, CDR2 ANQGSEA. The CDR3 extends over 13 amino acids. This CDR3 reads CSVSDRLNTEAFF. The CDR3 DNA sequence: TGCAGCGTATCCGACAGGCTGAACACTGAAGCTTTCTTT.

The chain joins TRBV2 to TRBJ1-4, with D possibly being TRBD1 (6 bases). The V and J ends lost 7 bases and 4 bases respectively, with 13 bases between them. CDR1 is SNHLY, CDR2 FYNNEI, per germline. The CDR3 is 14 amino acids. Here the CDR3 reads CASTRTDLNEKLFF. CDR3 in DNA: TGTGCCAGCACCAGGACAGACCTTAATGAAAAACTGTTTTTT.

In its sample, this clone was seen once. The chain links TRBV5-4 to TRBJ2-1, with no clear D. The V gene lost 0 bases and the J gene lost 5 bases, with 12 bases spanning the gap. CDR1 and CDR2 from the germline V gene are SGHNT and YYREEE (reference sequence). The CDR3 length is 15 residues. The DNA of the CDR3 is TGTGCCAGCAGCTTGGATAACAGTTGGGACAATGAGCAGTTCTTC. It is translated as CASSLDNSWDNEQFF.

The chain links TRBV5-4 to TRBJ1-1; 7 bases align to TRBD1. V was clipped by 4 bases and J by 4 bases; unmatched bases: 7. This CDR3 contains 14 residues. From germline, CDR1 is SGHNT and CDR2 YYREEE (reference sequence). In nucleotides, the CDR3 is TGTGCCAGCAGCCCTGGGACAGCGGGCACTGAAGCTTTCTTT. Translated, it gives CASSPGTAGTEAFF.

This rearrangement joins TRBV4-1 to TRBJ2-1; 12 nucleotides match TRBD2. Germline V gene data show CDR1 as MGHRA and CDR2 as YSYEKL. J lost 0 bases, V lost 1 base, and 7 bases had no gene match. The CDR3 sequence is 19 residues long. CDR3 sequence reads: CASSQGLTSGGSSYNEQFF. In DNA form, the CDR3 reads TGCGCCAGCAGCCAAGGATTAACTAGCGGGGGGAGCTCCTACAATGAGCAGTTCTTC.

This clone was counted once. This CDR3 is also generated by other DNA sequences in the sample. This chain connects TRBV10-3 to TRBJ1-3; D may be TRBD1 (6 bases). CDR3 size: 13 residues. The germline V and J ends were trimmed by 6 bases and 7 bases, with 13 bases remaining between them. CDR1 and CDR2 from the germline V gene are ENHRY and SYGVKD. The CDR3 DNA is TGTGCCATCAGAAGGGACATTGAGAACACCATATATTTT. It specifies CAIRRDIENTIYF.

This chain joins TRBV9 and TRBJ1-2; D remains ambiguous. CDR3 length: 13 amino acids. Trimming shortened V by 0 bases and J by 0 bases, and 3 bases separated the two germline ends. From germline, CDR1 is SGDLS and CDR2 YYNGEE. The CDR3 DNA sequence: TGTGCCAGCAGCGTAGTATCTAACTATGGCTACACCTTC. Amino acids: CASSVVSNYGYTF.

This clone has a single count. This sequence joins TRBV7-9 and TRBJ1-2, with 10 bases identical to TRBD1. The CDR3 covers 15 residues. J lost 8 bases, V lost 5 bases, and 11 bases had no gene match. Germline V lookup: CDR1 SEHNR, CDR2 FQNEAQ (reference sequence). This chain's CDR3 is CASSGGTGAFWGYTF. In DNA, the CDR3 is TGTGCCAGCAGCGGGGGGACAGGGGCTTTCTGGGGCTACACCTTC.

The CDR3 coding sequence is TGTGCCAGCAGCTTACAGGATACAGATACGCAGTATTTT. This gives the protein CASSLQDTDTQYF. The chain recombines TRBV7-2 with TRBJ2-3; D not certain. Germline CDR1 is SGHTA and CDR2 is FQGNSA. The V end was cut by 2 bases, the J end by 3 bases, with 6 bases between. The CDR3 spans 13 residues.

The V and J genes are TRBV15 and TRBJ1-5; 7 bases line up with TRBD1. The CDR3 extends over 15 amino acids. V shed 8 bases, J shed 0 bases, and the junction held 7 bases outside the gene matches. Germline CDR1 reads LNHNV; CDR2 reads YYDKDF (reference sequence). The DNA for the CDR3 is TGTGCCACCTCGGGACAGCGGAATAGCAATCAGCCCCAGCATTTT. This sequence encodes CATSGQRNSNQPQHF. The full variable domain, its missing parts supplied by reference TRBV15 and TRBJ1-5, is DAMVIQNPRYQVTQFGKPVTLSCSQTLNHNVMYWYQQKSSQAPKLLFHYYDKDFNNEADTPDNFQSRRPNTSFCFLDIRSPGLGDTAMYLCATSGQRNSNQPQHFGDGTRLSIL.

This clone has a handful of counts. The chain employs TRBV2 and TRBJ1-1, with 9 bases identical to TRBD1. After removal of 8 bases from V and 3 bases from J, the junction contained 4 bases not matched to a gene. Germline V gene sequence: CDR1 SNHLY, CDR2 FYNNEI. The CDR3 runs to 13 residues. CDR3 sequence reads: CASSQGADTEAFF. For the CDR3, the DNA is TGTGCCAGCTCACAGGGGGCGGACACTGAAGCTTTCTTT.

In the case of this clone: Different DNA sequences within this sample yield the same CDR3. V gene TRBV27 combines with J gene TRBJ1-1, with D possibly TRBD1 on 6 matching bases. Trimming took 6 bases from V and 8 from J, leaving 16 bases between them. This CDR3 contains 13 residues. The germline V gene encodes CDR1 MNHEY and CDR2 SMNVEV (reference sequence). The DNA of the CDR3 is TGTGCCAGCAGCTCATCCGGACAGTTGGAAGCTTTCTTT. It is translated as CASSSSGQLEAFF.

This chain links TRBV12-1 with TRBJ2-1; the table's TRBD2 call for D was not verified on the DNA. TRBV12-1 is termed a pseudogene. This CDR3 has 17 residues. CDR3 in amino acids: CASSARTSGGAYNEQFF. DNA of the CDR3: TGTGCCAGCAGCGCCCGGACTAGCGGGGGGGCCTACAATGAGCAGTTCTTC.

This rearrangement joins TRBV6-1 to TRBJ1-4; no reliable D call. This CDR3 region has 12 residues. V lost 7 bases, J lost 3 bases, and 6 bases lay in between. From germline, CDR1 is MNHNS and CDR2 SASEGT. The CDR3 sequence: CASKRANEKLFF. DNA of the CDR3: TGTGCCAGCAAAAGAGCTAATGAAAAACTGTTTTTT.

This chain joins TRBV5-6 and TRBJ1-1, with 8 bases identical to TRBD1. The CDR3 extends over 19 amino acids. V lost 4 bases, J lost 0 bases, and 17 bases stayed unmatched. Germline V gene data show CDR1 as SGHDT and CDR2 as YYEEEE. CDR3 bases: TGTGCCAGCAGCCTAACCCGCTTGGGACAGGTTTTCATGAACACTGAAGCTTTCTTT. As protein: CASSLTRLGQVFMNTEAFF.

The chain links TRBV11-2 to TRBJ2-7; TRBD2 agrees at 12 bases. V shed 5 bases and J 1 base; nucleotides not matched to a gene: 6. CDR1 and CDR2 (germline): SGHAT, FQNNGV. The CDR3 sequence is 16 residues long. The CDR3 protein is CASSRGLAGSSYEQYF. The CDR3 coding sequence is TGTGCCAGCAGCCGAGGACTAGCGGGGTCGTCCTACGAGCAGTACTTC.

V gene TRBV5-4 combines with J gene TRBJ1-3; D is ambiguous. Germline CDR1 is SGHNT and CDR2 is YYREEE (reference sequence). This CDR3 is 13 amino acids long. V dropped 1 base and J dropped 2 bases, with 4 bases sitting between them. CDR3 region: CASSLQAGNTIYF. In DNA form, the CDR3 reads TGTGCCAGCAGCTTGCAGGCTGGAAACACCATATATTTT.

The V call is TRBV19, the J call TRBJ2-5; 7 bases are a match to TRBD1. The length of the CDR3 is 15 residues. Germline V CDR1 and CDR2: LNHDA, SQIVND (reference sequence). The ends lost 6 bases at V and 4 bases at J; junction bases unmatched: 11. The CDR3 spells CASSRQEGGRETQYF. The CDR3, as DNA: TGTGCCAGTAGCCGACAGGAAGGGGGCAGAGAGACCCAGTACTTC.

The rearrangement joins TRBV7-6 to TRBJ2-1, with 8 bases that match TRBD2. This CDR3 comprises 15 residues. The ends lost 4 bases at V and 2 bases at J; junction bases unmatched: 4. CDR1 SGHVS and CDR2 FNYEAQ come from the germline V gene. CDR3 in DNA: TGTGCCAGCAGCTCGAGCGGGGGAGCCTACAATGAGCAGTTCTTC. Translated: CASSSSGGAYNEQFF.

This sequence joins TRBV10-1 and TRBJ2-1, with a tentative D call TRBD2 (6 bases). V was pared by 2 bases and J by 6 bases, with 14 bases between. Germline values: CDR1 WNHNN, CDR2 SYGVQD (reference sequence). CDR3 size: 15 residues. The CDR3 DNA reads TGCGCCAGCAGTGAGCCCCCGGGACTTATCAATGAGCAGTTCTTC. It codes for CASSEPPGLINEQFF.

There are a few counts of this clone. The chain combines TRBV7-8 with TRBJ1-1; 10 nucleotides line up with TRBD1. The CDR3 spans 15 residues. With V trimmed by 5 bases and J by 4 bases, 7 bases remained unmatched. Germline CDR1 and CDR2: SGHVS and FQNEAQ. CDR3 DNA sequence: TGTGCCAGCAGCGGACAGGGGGTTGTGGGCACTGAAGCTTTCTTT. Translating it yields CASSGQGVVGTEAFF.

Written as DNA, the CDR3 is TGTGCCAGCAGTATCAGGGGGCAGAGGAACACTGAAGCTTTCTTT. Translating gives CASSIRGQRNTEAFF. This chain connects TRBV14 to TRBJ1-1; 8 bases match TRBD1. J lost 1 base, V lost 6 bases, and 7 bases had no gene match. Germline V CDR1 and CDR2: SGHDN, FVKESK. The CDR3 sequence is 15 residues long. Drawing the rest from reference TRBV14 and TRBJ1-1, the complete variable domain is EAGVTQFPSHSVIEKGQTVTLRCDPISGHDNLYWYRRVMGKEIKFLLHFVKESKQDESGMPNNRFLAERTGGTYSTLKVQPAELEDSGVYFCASSIRGQRNTEAFFGQGTRLTVV.

The count of this clone is one. The chain carries TRBV7-3 and TRBJ2-5; a possible D gene is TRBD2 (6 bases). The J call is uncertain, as TRBJ2-7 better fits the DNA end. Looked up from germline, CDR1 is SGHTA and CDR2 is FQGTGA. There are 15 residues in the CDR3. The CDR3 reads CASSLLAEGSYEQYF. The CDR3 bases are TGTGCCAGCAGCCTATTAGCGGAGGGGTCCTACGAGCAGTACTTC.

The chain recombines TRBV9 with TRBJ1-4; 8 nucleotides match TRBD1. Germline V gene lookup returns CDR1 SGDLS and CDR2 YYNGEE. The CDR3 extends over 16 amino acids. Trimming took 0 bases from V and 4 from J; bases not matched to a gene: 5. CDR3 nucleotides: TGTGCCAGCAGCGTAGCTGACAGGGGACGTAATGAAAAACTGTTTTTT. It codes for CASSVADRGRNEKLFF.

This clone was counted once. The chain is built from TRBV13 and TRBJ2-5, with 8 bases aligning to TRBD2. The end of the DNA fits TRBJ2-7 better, so the J call may be wrong. The CDR3 runs 15 residues. Germline CDR1 PRHDT, CDR2 FYEKMQ (reference sequence). CDR3: CASSLGGLALYEQYF. Here the CDR3 DNA reads TGTGCCAGCAGCTTAGGCGGACTAGCTCTTTACGAGCAGTACTTC.

The V gene is TRBV7-9, the J gene TRBJ2-3, with 8 positions matching TRBD1. The CDR3 is made up of 14 amino acids. The trim removed 9 bases at V and 5 bases at J, leaving 10 bases unmatched. The germline V gene encodes CDR1 SEHNR and CDR2 FQNEAQ (reference sequence). The CDR3 spells CASRTGGPGDTQYF. CDR3 sequence (DNA): TGTGCCAGTCGCACAGGGGGGCCCGGAGATACGCAGTATTTT.